The entry below describes one TCR beta chain. Antigen unknown. These data come from a study of T cell responses to AZD1222 COVID-19 vaccine. The study, taken as a whole, reports: Nearly half of spike-specific TCRs reportedly go after variant regions that carry no mutations. When two AZD1222 doses had been given, Spike-specific TCR breadth and depth rose. Only a handful of AZD1222 recipients, more than five in all, had baseline seropositivity. Dominant at 160-218 and 743-854, vaccine-associated CD4 TCRs also spanned spike.

TCRdb's table, derived via immunoSEQ multiplex PCR, lists solely in-frame clones and lacks some. The table has under 150,000 clones, approximately 90% seen once. Looked up from germline, CDR1 is LNHDA and CDR2 is SQIVND (reference sequence). The CDR3 consists of 15 residues. V lost 8 bases, J lost 1 base, and 7 bases stayed unmatched. The V call is TRBV19, the J call TRBJ2-7; the match to TRBD1 covers 11 bases. This clonotype originated in an adult in good health. The material sequenced was peripheral blood, taken on day 0 of AZD1222 vaccination. Here the CDR3 reads CASGPGTGGSYEQYF. The CDR3 DNA reads TGTGCCAGTGGTCCGGGGACAGGGGGATCCTACGAGCAGTACTTC.